The clone carrying this TCR beta chain turned up a few times. There are 13 residues in the CDR3. V lost 4 bases, J lost 6 bases, and 10 bases lay in between. Germline V gene sequence: CDR1 MDHEN, CDR2 SYDVKM. One entry per CDR3 protein results from TCRdb running MiXCR on the RT-PCR reads. This table holds hundreds of thousands of distinct CDR3 sequences, about 10% found once. This record comes from a study of response to subunit inactivated influenza vaccine. Specimen: PBMCs from blood, collected on the day of vaccination. This clonotype was sampled from a man in his forties or fifties who received an inactivated influenza vaccine. The chain uses TRBV28 and TRBJ2-1; D perhaps matches TRBD2 (6 bases). The CDR3 region is CASSSTSPNEQFF. Written as DNA, the CDR3 is TGTGCCAGCAGTTCAACTAGCCCCAATGAGCAGTTCTTC.